Below are 4 T cell receptor beta chains sequenced from a single sample in a study of CD8 T cells in ankylosing spondylitis. TCRdb re-derived calls from the 5' RACE reads in MiXCR, one entry per CDR3 protein. The data show hundreds of thousands of distinct CDR3 sequences, 8% to 10% seen once. Material for sequencing was blood, either unsorted or a sorted T cell fraction (not recorded which). The receptors originated from a female donor with ankylosing spondylitis or in good health (not recorded which).

There are many counts of this clonotype. The chain couples TRBV7-6 to TRBJ1-4; possible D gene TRBD1, 5 bases. The CDR3 covers 16 residues. Trimming took off 1 base at V and 8 bases at J, with 17 bases between the two ends. Per germline, CDR1 SGHVS and CDR2 FNYEAQ. The CDR3 DNA sequence: TGTGCCAGCAGCTTAGGTTTGGGGGTCGGCCGAGAAAAACTGTTTTTT. As protein: CASSLGLGVGREKLFF.

This clonotype was detected only a few times. This CDR3 reads CAIASGTYNEQFF. The CDR3 bases are TGTGCCATCGCGAGCGGGACCTACAATGAGCAGTTCTTC. The chain uses TRBV10-3 and TRBJ2-1; TRBD2 matches at 7 bases. Per germline, CDR1 ENHRY and CDR2 SYGVKD. The trim removed 8 bases at V and 2 bases at J, leaving 3 bases unmatched. This CDR3 contains 13 residues.

This clonotype was found many times. The V gene is TRBV12-3 or TRBV12-4, the J gene TRBJ1-1; D unclear. The CDR3 covers 14 residues. The V gene lost 3 bases and the J gene lost 5 bases, with 13 bases spanning the gap. This CDR3 is CASSFGPRKTEAFF. In DNA form, the CDR3 reads TGTGCCAGCAGTTTCGGCCCGAGAAAGACTGAAGCTTTCTTT.

The V call is TRBV7-8, the J call TRBJ2-1; 9 bases map to TRBD2. Germline loops: CDR1 SGHVS, CDR2 FQNEAQ. The CDR3 extends over 14 amino acids. The J segment lost 6 bases and the V segment lost 8 bases, leaving 8 bases of the junction unmatched. The CDR3 reads CASGPSGTPNEQFF. The CDR3 DNA is TGTGCCAGCGGGCCTAGCGGGACACCCAATGAGCAGTTCTTC.